This TCR beta chain was obtained from a study of cytomegalovirus exposure and HLA in healthy donors (dated by TCRdb to the late 2010s). With respect to the entire study: According to an earlier analysis of around 600 of the donors, about 190 million T cells yielded 120 million or so unique TCR beta sequences and approximately 280 Gb of sequence data. Roughly 300 gigabases of sequencing data and approximately 85 million unique TCR sequences were included in an early release covering under 650 HLA-typed donors. Among the 398 genotyped donors, about 85% belonged to the genetic ancestry cluster associated with self-reported Caucasian donors. The study aimed to test whether cataloging public T cell receptors could reveal signatures of past pathogen exposure. The study profiled the T cell repertoires of 500 to 800 subjects by immunosequencing and related them to cytomegalovirus serostatus. In addition to the first cohort of 650 to 800 subjects, a separate validation cohort of approximately 110 different subjects was used. The study combined high-throughput TCR immunosequencing, statistical association of individual TCRs with disease status, and machine learning to predict cytomegalovirus infection status. A later analysis re-analyzed previously published TCR beta repertoires from about 600 donors and added high-resolution HLA genotyping to study TCR occurrence patterns. Rather than using new phenotypic data, the later analysis identified candidate immune exposures from TCR beta sequences and from how often those sequences occurred across donors. In an earlier analysis of 500 to 650 of the donors, high-throughput TCR beta sequencing was used to judge whether each TCR beta V gene segment behaved as functional or pseudogenic. Donor age, sex, ethnicity and CMV serostatus were collected together with the repertoire data. A later genetic analysis used genome-wide SNP genotypes for about 55% of the 666 donors, treating that subset as a discovery cohort. All discovery cohort repertoires had been generated on a single sequencing platform. Class I and class II HLA loci were covered by the typing at four-digit resolution. Typing coverage varied by locus: roughly 629-630 donors for A, B, C, DRB1 and DQB1; roughly 500 for DQA1; over 600 for DPA1; fewer than 480 for DPB1. Because of strong linkage in the cohort, roughly 5 DR-DQ haplotypes were treated as single units for association and clustering. Among 300 to 500 genotyped donors of the cohort, an average of approximately 200,000 unique TCR beta nucleotide sequences was sequenced per donor, of which 15% to 20% were non-productive. Overall study results and their limits: The presence/absence analyses assumed that sequencing depth was roughly uniform across donors, and that assumption may not be true. It was suggested by the authors that the approach could potentially be generalized to other disease states and immunological phenotypes. A further reported finding was that TCR beta sequences accurately predicted the HLA-A and HLA-B alleles for most subjects in the first cohort. The 87-base-pair reads could not distinguish some IMGT-functional V segments, including TRBV6-2 and TRBV6-3, so those segments were excluded. An earlier analysis of around 600 of the donors showed that most TCR beta V segments appeared in productive rearrangements either about 90% or about 30% of the time, which broadly matched IMGT annotations. The sequencing pipeline was judged likely to have produced a cluster of highly shared sequence variants as a technical artifact. At a false discovery rate of 0.05, a later analysis linked around 15,000 TCR beta sequences to specific HLA alleles. The classifier was reported to diagnose cytomegalovirus status with high specificity and sensitivity in both the original cohort and the validation cohort. HLA typing was unavailable for some donors at each locus, so association tests used only the typed subset. CMV serostatus was the only immune exposure information available for the cohort. While some public TCRs were present in many individuals, most TCR sequences turned up only very rarely across donors. The earlier analysis of fewer than 750 of the donors excluded seventeen rarely observed V segments, including chromosome 9 orphons, because counts were too low. An association between a missense DCLRE1C variant and V-gene and J-gene trimming of TCR beta chains was found in a later genetic analysis and replicated in an independent cohort. A total of fewer than 200 TCR beta chains were listed by the study as associated with cytomegalovirus. Compared with the approximately 670-donor mean, donors in an Asian-associated ancestry cluster had fewer N-insertions in productive TCRs, according to a later genetic analysis. In a later analysis, HLA-associated TCR beta chains showed more clonal expansion and lower generation probabilities than non-associated chains that were equally common. When HLA alleles, especially DR and DQ, strongly co-occurred, attributing TCR associations to individual alleles was difficult. In a later analysis, TCR association rates were found to vary across HLA loci, with the most associated TCRs seen for DRB1 alleles and the fewest for HLA-C alleles. In a later analysis, several top co-occurrence clusters were reported to appear linked to parvovirus B19, influenza, CMV and Epstein-Barr virus. A later analysis found that most CMV-associated TCR beta chains appeared HLA-restricted, with HLA associations seemingly driven largely by CMV exposure. Linkage disequilibrium might explain the correlated functional status among segregating V segments, but an unknown experimental factor could not be excluded. This cohort had only TCR beta chains sequenced, and the lack of alpha or paired-chain data limited which features could be detected. In vitro tests confirmed that a few of the cytomegalovirus-associated TCR beta chains recognize cytomegalovirus antigens.

A word on this clone: Its antigen is not yet known. Base qualities are not provided; no much larger clone lies one nucleotide away.

The library relied on the immunoSEQ multiplex PCR assay. The multiplex PCR relied on a mix of 60 forward primers for TCR Vbeta segments and 13 reverse primers for TCR Jbeta segments. Amplification of the CDR3 region of rearranged TCR beta genes was performed with a multiplex PCR assay on genomic DNA. The Illumina HiSeq System was used to sequence the amplified TCR beta libraries as 87-base-pair reads. The paper's data handling went like this. Across the 640 or so repertoires, a later analysis counted approximately 75 million unique TCR beta chains, some 11 million of which were shared by at least two donors. A nearest-neighbor algorithm error-corrected the raw reads and collapsed the reads into unique sequences, merging closely related sequences to remove PCR and sequencing errors. CDR3 sequences were aligned to IMGT reference sequences to assign V, D and J gene segments. For a sequence to be retained, at least a six-nucleotide match to both a V gene segment and a J gene segment was required. A rearrangement was called productive if the CDR3 had no stop codons and remained in frame with V and J, and every other rearrangement was called non-productive. CDR3 was defined by IMGT convention, running from the second conserved V-encoded cysteine to the conserved J-encoded phenylalanine. The earlier analysis of about 610 of the donors excluded any sequence lacking an unambiguous match to a single V gene segment. An earlier analysis of approximately 590 of the donors classified V segments as functional when productive rearrangements were above 56.7% and as segregating when the standard deviation between donors was above 5%. A statistical classification framework was developed to diagnose cytomegalovirus status using the catalog of TCR beta chain sequences. V and J gene assignment, in a later analysis, came from comparing TCR nucleotide sequences with IMGT/GENE-DB human TR gene sequences. The TCRdist pipeline was used in a later analysis to assign CDR3 sequences and most-parsimonious VDJ recombination scenarios. In a later analysis, each TCR beta chain was defined by its CDR3 amino acid sequence together with its V-gene family, and reads lacking a unique V-gene family were excluded. In a later analysis, 550 to 650 highly shared, low-generation-probability nucleotide sequences were removed to address suspected cross-contamination and a sequencing artifact. For each public chain, a later analysis derived a clonal expansion index from normalized ranks of inferred template counts within each repertoire. A later analysis computed generation probabilities with a VDJ recombination model fitted to out-of-frame rearrangements, and checked the results against IGoR. In a later analysis, hypergeometric tests were used to score TCR-TCR, TCR-HLA and TCR-CMV co-occurrence, with a repertoire-size bias correction applied to TCR pairs. To estimate false discovery rates, a later analysis permuted the HLA or CMV assignments 20 times. In a later analysis, co-occurring TCRs were grouped with DBSCAN, and TCRdist sequence similarity was added when clustering was performed within HLA-allele-positive subsets. Repertoires with fewer than 30,000 or more than 120,000 public chains were left out of co-occurrence clustering, as were about five repertoires with anomalous nucleotide sharing. Not all clones reach the TCRdb copy of this immuneACCESS table, which keeps in-frame sequences only. Checked studies attribute under half of the gap to unresolved V genes and leave the rest unexplained. From that table come the V and J calls and clone size; the DNA was used to work out D and trimming. The sample table records around 160,000 clones; about three quarters of these occur just once. 11% to 15% of the sample is in the top ten clones.

In total, 666 healthy bone marrow donors made up the cohort. At the time of sampling, every cohort member was nominally healthy, though immune exposures that went unrecorded were likely present. The donor was CMV seropositive and was included in the group of about 290 seropositive cohort members. Every donor gave a peripheral blood sample, and the peripheral blood mononuclear cells from that sample were used for TCR beta sequencing. Genomic DNA was extracted from the blood cell samples with the Qiagen DNeasy Blood Extraction Kit. The germline V gene (reference sequence) sets CDR1 to SGHNT and CDR2 to YYREEE. Counted from cysteine to phenylalanine, this CDR3 has 14 amino acids. The sequence is cut down to CDR3 DNA, 42 bases in frame from base 1. V gives up 6 bases and J gives up 6 bases, and the segment between their germline ends measures 18 bases.

Sequenced sample: PBMCs. This sequence uses TRBV5-4 and TRBJ2-5; a tentative D match to TRBD1 spans 5 bases. The sequence came from a man between 50 and 59 years old in good health and CMV-seropositive. For the CDR3, the sequence is CASTSQVPPKTQYF. The nucleotide sequence is TGTGCCAGCACCTCACAGGTGCCGCCAAAGACCCAGTACTTC.